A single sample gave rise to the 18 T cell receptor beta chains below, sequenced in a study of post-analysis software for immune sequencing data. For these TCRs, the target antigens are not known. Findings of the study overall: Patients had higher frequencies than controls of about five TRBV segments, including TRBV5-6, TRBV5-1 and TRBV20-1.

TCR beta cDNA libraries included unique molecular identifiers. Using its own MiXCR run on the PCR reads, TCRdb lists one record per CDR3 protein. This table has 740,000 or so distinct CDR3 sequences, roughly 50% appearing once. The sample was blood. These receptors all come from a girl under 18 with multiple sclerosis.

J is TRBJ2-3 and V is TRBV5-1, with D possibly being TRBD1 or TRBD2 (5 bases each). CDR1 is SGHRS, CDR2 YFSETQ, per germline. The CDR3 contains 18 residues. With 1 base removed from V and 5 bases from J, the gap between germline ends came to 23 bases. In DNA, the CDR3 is TGCGCCAGCAGCTTGAAGGTCCGGGGCCTCTACCCCCAAGATACGCAGTATTTT. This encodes CASSLKVRGLYPQDTQYF.

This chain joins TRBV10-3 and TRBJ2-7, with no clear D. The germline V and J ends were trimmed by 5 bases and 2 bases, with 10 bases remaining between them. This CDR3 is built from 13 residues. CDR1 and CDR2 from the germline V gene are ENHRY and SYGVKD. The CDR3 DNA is TGTGCCATCAGTCAGACACGGCCCTACGAGCAGTACTTC. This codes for CAISQTRPYEQYF.

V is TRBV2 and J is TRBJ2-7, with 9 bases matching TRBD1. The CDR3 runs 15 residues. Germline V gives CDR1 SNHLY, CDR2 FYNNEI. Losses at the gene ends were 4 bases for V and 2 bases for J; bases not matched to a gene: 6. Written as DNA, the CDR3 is TGTGCCAGCAGTGTGGGACAGGGCTTTACCTACGAGCAGTACTTC. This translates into CASSVGQGFTYEQYF.

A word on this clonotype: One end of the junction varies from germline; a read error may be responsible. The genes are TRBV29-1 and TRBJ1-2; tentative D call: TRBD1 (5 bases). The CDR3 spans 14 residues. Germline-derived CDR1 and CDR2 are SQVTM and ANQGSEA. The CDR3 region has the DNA TGCAGCGTTGGGGGGAGCGAGGCTAACTATGGCTGCACCTTC. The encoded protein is CSVGGSEANYGCTF.

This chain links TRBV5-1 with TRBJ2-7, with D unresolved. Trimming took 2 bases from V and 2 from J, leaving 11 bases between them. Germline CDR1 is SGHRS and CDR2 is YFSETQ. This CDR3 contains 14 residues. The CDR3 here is CASSLGINTYEQYF. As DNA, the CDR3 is TGCGCCAGCAGCTTAGGGATAAACACCTACGAGCAGTACTTC.

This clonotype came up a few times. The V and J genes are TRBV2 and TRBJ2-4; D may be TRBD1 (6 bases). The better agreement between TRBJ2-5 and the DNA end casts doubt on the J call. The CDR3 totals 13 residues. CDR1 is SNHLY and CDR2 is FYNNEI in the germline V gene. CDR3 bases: TGTGCCAGCTATGGCAGGGGACGAGAGACCCAGTACTTC. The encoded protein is CASYGRGRETQYF.

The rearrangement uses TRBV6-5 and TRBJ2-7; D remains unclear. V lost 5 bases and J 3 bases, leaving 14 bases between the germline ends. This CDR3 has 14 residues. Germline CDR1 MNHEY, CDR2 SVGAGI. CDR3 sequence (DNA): TGTGCCAGCAGTGTACACGCAGCGAACTACGAGCAGTACTTC. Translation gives CASSVHAANYEQYF.

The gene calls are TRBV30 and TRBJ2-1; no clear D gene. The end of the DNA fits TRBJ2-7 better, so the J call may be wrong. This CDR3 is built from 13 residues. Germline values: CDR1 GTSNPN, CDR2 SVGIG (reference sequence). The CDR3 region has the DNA TGTGCCTGGAGTGTAAACCGGTACAATGAGCAGTACTTC. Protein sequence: CAWSVNRYNEQYF.

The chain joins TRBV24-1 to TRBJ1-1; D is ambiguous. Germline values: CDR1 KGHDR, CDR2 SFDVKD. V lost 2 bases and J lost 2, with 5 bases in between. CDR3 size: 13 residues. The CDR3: CATSDYVNTEAFF. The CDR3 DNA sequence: TGTGCCACCAGTGATTATGTAAACACTGAAGCTTTCTTT.

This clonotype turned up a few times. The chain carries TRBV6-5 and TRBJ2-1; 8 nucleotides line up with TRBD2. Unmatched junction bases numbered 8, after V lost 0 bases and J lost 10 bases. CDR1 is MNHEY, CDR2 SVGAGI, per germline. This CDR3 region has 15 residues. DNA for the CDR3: TGTGCCAGCAGTTACTCAATAAGCGGGGGTGGAGAGCAGTTCTTC. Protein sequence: CASSYSISGGGEQFF.

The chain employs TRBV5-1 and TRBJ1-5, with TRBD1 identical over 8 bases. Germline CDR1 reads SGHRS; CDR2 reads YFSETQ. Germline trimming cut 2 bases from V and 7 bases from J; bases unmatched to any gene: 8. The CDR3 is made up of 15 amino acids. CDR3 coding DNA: TGCGCCAGCAGCTTCCAGGGGGCCCTAGGACAGCCCCAGCATTTT. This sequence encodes CASSFQGALGQPQHF.

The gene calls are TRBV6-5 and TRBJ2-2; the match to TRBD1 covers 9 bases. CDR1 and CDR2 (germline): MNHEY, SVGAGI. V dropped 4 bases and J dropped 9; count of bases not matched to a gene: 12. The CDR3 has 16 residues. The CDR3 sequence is CASSWGQGKTLRELFF. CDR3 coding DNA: TGTGCCAGCAGTTGGGGACAGGGTAAAACGTTGAGGGAGCTGTTTTTT.

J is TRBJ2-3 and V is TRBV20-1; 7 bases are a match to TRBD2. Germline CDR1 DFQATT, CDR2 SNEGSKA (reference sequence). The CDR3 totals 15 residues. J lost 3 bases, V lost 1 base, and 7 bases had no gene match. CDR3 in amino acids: CSARGAGVGTDTQYF. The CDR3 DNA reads TGCAGTGCTAGAGGGGCGGGAGTTGGGACAGATACGCAGTATTTT.

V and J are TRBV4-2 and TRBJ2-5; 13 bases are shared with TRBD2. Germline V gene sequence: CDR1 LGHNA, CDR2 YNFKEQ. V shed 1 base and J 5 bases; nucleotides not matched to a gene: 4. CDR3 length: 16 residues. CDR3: CASSQGTSGSVETQYF. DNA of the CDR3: TGTGCCAGCAGCCAAGGGACTAGCGGGAGCGTGGAGACCCAGTACTTC.

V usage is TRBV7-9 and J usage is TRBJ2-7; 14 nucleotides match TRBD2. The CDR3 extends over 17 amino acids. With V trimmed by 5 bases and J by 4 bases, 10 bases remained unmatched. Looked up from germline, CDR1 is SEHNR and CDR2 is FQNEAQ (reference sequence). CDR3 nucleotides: TGTGCCAGCAGCGACGGACTAGCGGGAGGATCCCCTTACGAGCAGTACTTC. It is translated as CASSDGLAGGSPYEQYF.

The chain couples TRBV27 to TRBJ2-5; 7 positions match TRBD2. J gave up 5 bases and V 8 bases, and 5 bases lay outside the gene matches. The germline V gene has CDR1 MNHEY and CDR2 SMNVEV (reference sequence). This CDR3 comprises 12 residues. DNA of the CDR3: TGTGCCAGCGGCGGGAGAATGGAGACCCAGTACTTC. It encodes CASGGRMETQYF.

CDR3 sequence: CASSLSSPGYEQYF. The CDR3 DNA sequence: TGTGCCAGCAGCCTTAGTAGCCCAGGTTACGAGCAGTACTTC. The rearrangement links TRBV11-2 to TRBJ2-4; D is ambiguous. The DNA end lines up better with TRBJ2-7; the J call may be wrong. The length of the CDR3 is 14 residues. CDR1 and CDR2 from the germline V gene are SGHAT and FQNNGV.

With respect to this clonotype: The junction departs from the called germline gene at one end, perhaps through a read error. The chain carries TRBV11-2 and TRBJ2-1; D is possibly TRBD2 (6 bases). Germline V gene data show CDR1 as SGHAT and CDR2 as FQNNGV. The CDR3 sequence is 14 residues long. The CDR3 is CTSSRTSGRNEQFF. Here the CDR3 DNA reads TGTACCAGCAGCAGAACTAGTGGGAGGAATGAGCAGTTCTTC. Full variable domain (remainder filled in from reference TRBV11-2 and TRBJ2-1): EAGVAQSPRYKIIEKRQSVAFWCNPISGHATLYWYQQILGQGPKLLIQFQNNGVVDDSQLPKDRFSAERLKGVDSTLKIQPAKLEDSAVYLCTSSRTSGRNEQFFGPGTRLTVL.